Given below is one T cell receptor (beta chain) in context. This clonotype appeared many times. Its target antigen remains unknown. Base-call qualities are not available, and no considerably larger clone is one nucleotide away. These data originate in a study of T cells in Graves' hyperthyroidism and ophthalmopathy (dated by TCRdb to the late 2010s). With regard to the full study: Peripheral blood was sampled at the time of initial diagnosis, prior to any treatment. TCR V-J signatures able to tell the groups apart were searched for in a discovery cohort of 90 to 100 patients, of whom around 43 had Graves' ophthalmopathy and more than 55 had stable Graves' hyperthyroidism. Prospective prediction of ophthalmopathy was tested in an independent validation cohort of 18 to 20 hyperthyroidism patients and some 17 patients who later progressed to ophthalmopathy. The approximately 97 discovery patients were randomly divided into training and test sets at a 7:3 ratio. Thyroid tissue and blood T-cell repertoires from several Graves' hyperthyroidism patients were also compared in the study. Following sampling, methimazole starting at 30 mg daily was given to hyperthyroidism patients, and high-dose intravenous methylprednisolone was given to ophthalmopathy patients. TCR Vbeta CDR3 sequencing of approximately 140 peripheral blood samples (under 45 ophthalmopathy, 75 or so hyperthyroidism and some 17 progressor patients) is reported in the paper. Here is what the overall study found, with its caveats: Most expanded thyroid clonotypes (frequency above 0.001) were also found in blood, which suggests that blood repertoires may mirror thyroid immune responses. No statistical method was used to set the sample size in advance, and investigators knew the group allocation. In validation, progression to ophthalmopathy was predicted by the model with nearly 71% sensitivity and roughly 72% specificity, a median of roughly 6 months before onset. A model built on a 13 V-J signature distinguished ophthalmopathy from stable hyperthyroidism, reaching 85% to 90% sensitivity and about 81% specificity in cross-validation and 80%/75% in testing.

A patient counted as having stable Graves' hyperthyroidism if no progression to ophthalmopathy occurred over 18 months of follow-up. Hyperthyroidism patients were newly diagnosed, had a disease duration of under 2 months, and were aged 18 to 65 years. Any patient with an uncontrolled infection, another autoimmune disease, pregnancy or lactation was excluded. Diagnoses relied on clinical symptoms, serum thyroxine and TRAb, thyroid ultrasound and orbital computed tomography. PBMCs were isolated from about 9 ml of fresh peripheral blood by Ficoll-Paque density gradient centrifugation. Total RNA was extracted with Trizol reagent, and quality was checked on an Agilent 2100 Bioanalyzer. The TCR beta CDR3 regions were amplified from the RNA transcripts. For the first round of RT-PCR on the TCR CDR3, the HTBI primer set was used together with the Qiagen OneStep RT-PCR kit. Libraries were constructed in a second round of multiplex PCR, after which size selection and purification were performed. Libraries were sequenced paired-end with 100 bp reads on an Illumina HiSeq2000. In the original analysis: Raw data were processed with SOAPnuke, discarding reads with adapters, uncalled bases, mean Phred below 15, or no exact constant-primer or identifier match. COPE v1.2.5 was used to merge the high-quality paired reads, and each unique nucleotide sequence was defined as a clonotype. MiTCR v1.1 was used to align clonotypes to the IMGT TRBV, TRBD and TRBJ reference segments. Analysis was restricted to V-J combinations with a frequency above 0.0001, which covered over 98% of repertoires. A TCS score was defined as the ratio between F50 (clonal expansion) and ExV (chaos), using BLOSUM62-based TCRdist between CDR3 peptides within each V-J. Welch's t-statistics and random forest reduced just over 500 V-J features to fewer than 15, which were used in a naive Bayes classifier (R e1071). TCRdb took the public reads, trimmed them with fastp at Q25, ran MiXCR for clone calling and kept in-frame beta chains. Every distinct CDR3 protein forms one entry, paired with its most common genes and DNA. The V and J calls, along with clone size, are taken from TCRdb and not from the paper's own processing. Within this sample are roughly 720,000 distinct CDR3 sequences, with roughly a sixth of them counted one time only. In total, the top ten clones hold around 15% of the sample.

V is clipped by 2 bases and J by 2 bases, and the sequence between their germline boundaries is 19 bases long. Reading the germline V gene gives CDR1 SGDLS and CDR2 YYNGEE. The CDR3 holds 18 amino acids from the cysteine to the phenylalanine. Only CDR3 DNA remains: 54 bases, in frame from the first base. The chain was built from TRBV9 and TRBJ2-2; the D gene is unclear. The sequence was obtained from a man aged 50 to 59 with Graves' hyperthyroidism. The sample comprised blood. The sequenced DNA: TGTGCCAGCAGCGTCAGGTGGCAGACTGTTATTAACACCGGGGAGCTGTTTTTT. Its translation is CASSVRWQTVINTGELFF.